The 8 T cell receptor beta chains listed next were all sequenced from one sample in a study of T cell responses to AZD1222 COVID-19 vaccine. This table comes from immunoSEQ multiplex PCR, and its TCRdb copy is limited to in-frame clones, with some not included. The sample includes fewer than 90,000 clones, approximately 90% of them seen just once. Sample: peripheral blood, taken on day 0 of AZD1222 vaccination. These receptors came from an adult in good health.

This sequence joins TRBV5-5 and TRBJ2-7; 9 bases agree with TRBD1. V lost 5 bases, J lost 2 bases, and 5 bases stayed unmatched. Germline CDR1 and CDR2: SGHKS and YYEKEE (reference sequence). The CDR3 runs 14 residues. The CDR3 DNA sequence: TGTGCCAGCAGACCTACAGGGGGCCCCTACGAGCAGTACTTC. As protein: CASRPTGGPYEQYF. The full variable domain, in which reference TRBV5-5 and TRBJ2-7 provide the parts outside the CDR3, is DAGVTQSPTHLIKTRGQQVTLRCSPISGHKSVSWYQQVLGQGPQFIFQYYEKEERGRGNFPDRFSARQFPNYSSELNVNALLLGDSALYLCASRPTGGPYEQYFGPGTRLTVT.

This clone was detected a few times. The rearrangement uses TRBV18 and TRBJ2-3; possible D gene TRBD2, 5 bases. CDR1 is KGHSH, CDR2 LQKENI, per germline. This CDR3 is built from 15 residues. V was cut by 4 bases and J by 2 bases, with 13 bases left in between. The CDR3 here is CASSQDYRNTDTQYF. CDR3 nucleotides: TGTGCCAGCTCACAAGACTACCGGAACACAGATACGCAGTATTTT.

The chain is built from TRBV28 and TRBJ1-1; D unclear. CDR3 size: 14 residues. The germline V gene has CDR1 MDHEN and CDR2 SYDVKM. Trimming cost V 8 bases and J 4 bases, with 17 bases left between them. The CDR3 bases are TGTGCCAGCGAAACAGTGTCGTTGGGCACTGAAGCTTTCTTT. Translated: CASETVSLGTEAFF.

V usage is TRBV29-1 and J usage is TRBJ2-5; 8 bases are a match to TRBD2. The CDR3 has 14 residues. Germline assignment: CDR1 SQVTM and CDR2 ANQGSEA. After removal of 3 bases from V and 7 bases from J, the junction contained 10 bases not matched to a gene. The CDR3 loop reads CSVDREGQTRTQYF. CDR3 nucleotides: TGCAGCGTTGACCGGGAGGGCCAGACGAGGACCCAGTACTTC.

The chain couples TRBV6-2 or TRBV6-3 to TRBJ2-3; 10 nucleotides line up with TRBD2. The trim removed 2 bases at V and 6 bases at J, leaving 14 bases unmatched. The CDR3 loop spans 18 amino acids. CDR1 is MNHEY and CDR2 is SVGEGT in the germline V gene. DNA of the CDR3: TGTGCCAGCAGTTACGCCCGGGCTAGCGGGAGAACGGGGGATACGCAGTATTTT. This translates into CASSYARASGRTGDTQYF.

The chain joins TRBV18 to TRBJ2-7; weak D call: TRBD2 (6 bases). CDR1 and CDR2 (germline): KGHSH, LQKENI. CDR3 length: 14 amino acids. Trimming stripped 4 bases from V and 2 bases from J, with 12 bases between. The CDR3 is CASSRVEGTYEQYV. CDR3 coding DNA: TGTGCCAGCTCACGTGTGGAGGGGACCTACGAGCAGTACGTC.

Comment on this clone: This same CDR3 is encoded by further DNA sequences in the sample. The rearrangement uses TRBV7-2 and TRBJ1-4, with 7 bases fitting TRBD1. J gave up 3 bases and V 5 bases, and 6 bases lay outside the gene matches. This CDR3 is built from 15 residues. Germline CDR1 and CDR2: SGHTA and FQGNSA. The CDR3 coding sequence is TGTGCCAGCAGCCCCCAGACAGGGCCTAATGAAAAACTGTTTTTT. Its translation: CASSPQTGPNEKLFF.

The genes are TRBV24-1 and TRBJ2-3; the D call may be TRBD1 or TRBD2 (6 bases each). V was trimmed by 0 bases and J by 3 bases, leaving 12 bases between them. This CDR3 is built from 16 residues. The V gene's germline CDR1 is KGHDR and CDR2 SFDVKD. CDR3 nucleotides: TGTGCCACCAGTGATTTGCCAGGGGAGGTGACAGATACGCAGTATTTT. This gives the protein CATSDLPGEVTDTQYF.